This entry is about one TCR beta chain. Antigen unknown. Using its own MiXCR run on the reads, TCRdb lists one record per CDR3 protein. The table has about 920,000 distinct CDR3 sequences, around 32% seen once. The data are from a study of T cell repertoires in cytomegalovirus infection. Study information: HLA-C-restricted CMV epitopes, recently identified, and well-studied HLA-B-restricted ones were used by the study. Matching HLA type, along with CMV infection, was indicated by public TCR beta signatures.

General study results and limits: HLA-C-restricted CMV clonotypes gave the most frequent clonotype in two of eight donors.

The sequence came from a human donor in good health (CMV status not recorded). Some clones in this sample may be carry-over from other donors' samples. The sequences come from cultured CD8+ T cells from PBMCs, collected from culture after CMV antigen stimulation.

CDR3 protein: CASSSRDNPYEQYF. Written as DNA, the CDR3 is TGTGCCAGCAGTTCCCGGGACAACCCCTACGAGCAGTACTTC. The chain carries TRBV12-3 or TRBV12-4 and TRBJ2-7, with D perhaps TRBD1 (6 bases). Trimming removed 4 bases at V and 2 bases at J, with 12 bases between. The CDR3 sequence is 14 residues long.